The following is a T cell receptor (beta chain) sequence with its context. Following RNA extraction, reverse transcription yielded cDNA that acted as the sequencing template. Some clones are missing from TCRdb's copy, which holds only in-frame ones; the method was immunoSEQ multiplex PCR. The table shows about 150,000 clones, with 45% to 60% occurring only once. This sample was taken from a study of CD8+ T cells in alopecia areata. CDR1 MDHEN and CDR2 SYDVKM come from the germline V gene. After removal of 5 bases from V and 4 bases from J, the junction contained 4 bases not matched to a gene. CDR3 length: 14 amino acids.

Sequenced material: CD4+ T cells sorted from blood. The rearrangement joins TRBV28 to TRBJ2-7; 11 positions match TRBD2. This TCR derives from a human donor with alopecia areata. This chain's CDR3 is CASSLAGGGYEQYF. The DNA of the CDR3 is TGTGCCAGCAGTCTAGCGGGAGGTGGGTACGAGCAGTACTTC.